The 27 T cell receptor beta chains listed next were all sequenced from one sample in a study of blood T cell repertoires in COVID-19. The repertoire was sequenced with immunoSEQ multiplex PCR; TCRdb's copy has only in-frame clones and lacks some. The repertoire includes 160,000 or so clones, 90% of them detected once, and roughly a sixth sits in the top ten. Sequencing used peripheral blood. These receptors were taken from a man aged 60 to 69 with active or convalescent COVID-19.

This clone is a singleton in its sample. The gene calls are TRBV5-5 and TRBJ1-1; D not resolved. Trimming removed 2 bases at V and 4 bases at J, with 18 bases between. The CDR3 has 16 residues. The germline gives CDR1 SGHKS, CDR2 YYEKEE (reference sequence). The DNA for the CDR3 is TGTGCCAGCAGCTTTGGCGTACAGACGGGAGGCACTGAAGCTTTCTTT. It codes for CASSFGVQTGGTEAFF.

V and J are TRBV6-1 and TRBJ1-3; D possibly corresponds to TRBD1 (5 bases). Trimming took 2 bases from V and 2 from J, leaving 10 bases between them. CDR1 is MNHNS and CDR2 is SASEGT in the germline V gene. The CDR3 loop spans 15 amino acids. CDR3 in amino acids: CASSERGGPGNTIYF. The CDR3 nucleotides read TGTGCCAGCAGTGAACGCGGGGGTCCTGGAAACACCATATATTTT.

The V call is TRBV27, the J call TRBJ1-6; 8 bases are shared with TRBD1. This CDR3 has 14 amino acids. V lost 3 bases and J lost 10; bases outside the gene matches: 5. Germline-derived CDR1 and CDR2 are MNHEY and SMNVEV (reference sequence). The CDR3 coding sequence is TGTGCCAGCAGTTTCATGGACAGGGCCTCACCCCTCCACTTT. Translated: CASSFMDRASPLHF.

This chain connects TRBV11-2 to TRBJ1-5; 9 nucleotides match TRBD1. The CDR3 is made up of 14 amino acids. Germline V gene sequence: CDR1 SGHAT, CDR2 FQNNGV. J was trimmed by 4 bases and V by 4 bases; bases with no gene match: 2. CDR3 DNA sequence: TGTGCCAGCAGCTCCGGGACAGGGAATCAGCCCCAGCATTTT. Translation: CASSSGTGNQPQHF.

The chain couples TRBV21-1 to TRBJ1-1; the table's D call, TRBD1, has no DNA check behind it. TRBV21-1 is marked as a pseudogene. The CDR3 consists of 13 residues. The CDR3 reads CASSKTGNTEAFF. CDR3 nucleotide sequence: TGTGCCAGCAGCAAAACAGGGAACACTGAAGCTTTCTTT.

The chain carries TRBV11-2 and TRBJ1-2, with 8 nucleotides matching TRBD1. V was clipped by 5 bases and J by 4 bases; unmatched bases: 6. The germline V gene encodes CDR1 SGHAT and CDR2 FQNNGV. The CDR3 contains 14 residues. CDR3 sequence: CASSAGTGLYGYTF. In nucleotides, the CDR3 is TGTGCCAGCAGCGCGGGGACAGGCCTCTATGGCTACACCTTC.

The gene calls are TRBV6-5 and TRBJ1-1; 7 nucleotides align to TRBD1. The CDR3 spans 13 residues. V dropped 6 bases and J dropped 2; count of bases not matched to a gene: 3. Germline CDR1 reads MNHEY; CDR2 reads SVGAGI. For the CDR3, the DNA is TGTGCCAGCAGCGACAGGGCTAACACTGAAGCTTTCTTT. It specifies CASSDRANTEAFF.

V is TRBV3-1 (or the pseudogene TRBV3-2) and J is TRBJ1-2; D is undetermined. This CDR3 comprises 13 residues. Trimming stripped 0 bases from V and 13 bases from J, with 15 bases between. Germline CDR1 reads LGHDT; CDR2 reads YNNKEL (reference sequence). Here the CDR3 reads CASSQDNSGVLTF. The CDR3 DNA is TGTGCCAGCAGCCAAGACAATTCAGGCGTTCTCACCTTC.

The chain employs TRBV19 and TRBJ1-4; possible D gene TRBD1, 5 bases. Germline V gene data show CDR1 as LNHDA and CDR2 as SQIVND (reference sequence). The CDR3 spans 13 residues. Deletions cut 6 bases from V and 8 bases from J, with 13 bases between. CDR3 bases: TGTGCCAGTAGACCTAGGGGTCGGGAAAAACTGTTTTTT. Residues: CASRPRGREKLFF.

The V and J genes are TRBV28 and TRBJ2-7; 9 bases align to TRBD1. The germline V gene encodes CDR1 MDHEN and CDR2 SYDVKM. The junction had 6 bases not matched to a gene; V was cut back by 8 bases and J by 4 bases. The CDR3 covers 13 residues. CDR3 loop: CASCWDRAYEQYF. DNA for the CDR3: TGTGCCAGCTGCTGGGACAGGGCTTACGAGCAGTACTTC. Variable domain in full (rest from reference TRBV28 and TRBJ2-7): DVKVTQSSRYLVKRTGEKVFLECVQDMDHENMFWYRQDPGLGLRLIYFSYDVKMKEKGDIPEGYSVSREKKERFSLILESASTNQTSMYLCASCWDRAYEQYFGPGTRLTVT.

The gene calls are TRBV19 and TRBJ1-5; TRBD1 matches 8 bases. Germline CDR1 and CDR2: LNHDA and SQIVND (reference sequence). The CDR3 spans 17 residues. J lost 0 bases, V lost 10 bases, and 14 bases had no gene match. CDR3 in amino acids: CATGRGTGLYSNQPQHF. The CDR3 DNA is TGTGCCACCGGCCGTGGGACAGGCCTTTATAGCAATCAGCCCCAGCATTTT.

Remarks on this clone: Within the sample, other DNA sequences also encode this same CDR3. The J gene is TRBJ1-2, the V gene TRBV5-4, with 10 positions matching TRBD1. The CDR3 extends over 15 amino acids. V dropped 4 bases and J dropped 4; count of bases not matched to a gene: 7. CDR1 is SGHNT, CDR2 YYREEE, per germline (reference sequence). This CDR3 is CASSIRDRGPYGYTF. CDR3 sequence (DNA): TGTGCCAGCAGCATCCGGGACAGGGGTCCCTATGGCTACACCTTC.

The J gene is TRBJ1-1, the V gene TRBV3-1 (or the pseudogene TRBV3-2); TRBD1 aligns across 8 bases. Per germline, CDR1 LGHDT and CDR2 YNNKEL (reference sequence). The CDR3 sequence is 14 residues long. Trimming took 5 bases from V and 8 from J; bases not matched to a gene: 10. CDR3 sequence: CASSAGQGGREAFF. The CDR3 region has the DNA TGTGCCAGCAGCGCCGGACAGGGAGGCCGGGAAGCTTTCTTT.

The table lists this clone with many counts. The V and J genes are TRBV29-1 and TRBJ2-7; D is uncertain. The CDR3 runs 13 residues. Trimming left V 4 bases short and J 3 bases short, with 13 bases between. Germline CDR1 and CDR2: SQVTM and ANQGSEA. This chain's CDR3 is CSVATRQDYEQYF. In nucleotides, the CDR3 is TGCAGCGTTGCTACTCGCCAGGACTACGAGCAGTACTTC.

The rearrangement links TRBV5-1 to TRBJ2-3; 12 bases line up with TRBD2. Germline values: CDR1 SGHRS, CDR2 YFSETQ. The CDR3 has 15 amino acids. Trimming at V came to 3 bases and at J to 4 bases, leaving 3 bases not matched to a gene. The CDR3: CASSYLAGGSDTQYF. The DNA for the CDR3 is TGCGCCAGCAGCTACCTAGCGGGAGGGTCAGATACGCAGTATTTT.

The chain carries TRBV9 and TRBJ1-4; 7 nucleotides line up with TRBD1. Germline-derived CDR1 and CDR2 are SGDLS and YYNGEE. The CDR3 is made up of 15 amino acids. V was clipped by 4 bases and J by 4 bases; unmatched bases: 7. The CDR3 DNA reads as TGTGCCAGCAGCCCTCGACAGGGCGGTAATGAAAAACTGTTTTTT. It yields the protein CASSPRQGGNEKLFF.

Written as DNA, the CDR3 is TGTGCCAGCAGTTCCAGACAGGACAGCACAGATACGCAGTATTTT. Translation: CASSSRQDSTDTQYF. The chain has TRBV6-5 and TRBJ2-3; D may be TRBD1 (6 bases). CDR1 MNHEY and CDR2 SVGAGI come from the germline V gene. With 4 bases removed from V and 0 bases from J, the gap between germline ends came to 11 bases. CDR3 length: 15 residues.

The rearrangement joins TRBV18 to TRBJ1-5; tentative D call: TRBD1 (6 bases). The CDR3 runs 13 residues. V was shortened by 4 bases and J by 7 bases, with 11 bases between the two germline ends. Germline CDR1 and CDR2: KGHSH and LQKENI. In DNA, the CDR3 is TGTGCCAGCTCACACAGGGTAAGACAGCCCCAGCATTTT. Encoded protein: CASSHRVRQPQHF.

CDR3 sequence reads: CASSQGGRGSYNEQFF. The CDR3 nucleotides read TGCGCCAGCAGCCAAGGTGGCAGGGGGTCCTACAATGAGCAGTTCTTC. V gene TRBV4-1 combines with J gene TRBJ2-1; 7 positions agree with TRBD1. Germline V CDR1 and CDR2: MGHRA, YSYEKL. Trimming at V came to 1 base and at J to 1 base, leaving 4 bases not matched to a gene. The length of the CDR3 is 16 residues.

The chain joins TRBV11-3 to TRBJ2-1; 7 bases match TRBD2. Germline V gene data show CDR1 as SGHNT and CDR2 as YENEEA. The CDR3 length is 13 residues. Trimming took 0 bases from V and 8 from J; bases not matched to a gene: 1. As DNA, the CDR3 is TGTGCCAGCAGCTTAGATGGGAGGGATGAGCAGTTCTTC. Translated, it gives CASSLDGRDEQFF.

The chain uses TRBV7-5 and TRBJ2-1; no DNA check was done on the table's D call, TRBD2. TRBV7-5 is given as a pseudogene. CDR3 length equals 23 residues. CDR3 residues: CVRSLGVGILAGGPPSSYNEQFF. The CDR3 DNA sequence: TGTGTCAGAAGCTTAGGGGTTGGTATCCTAGCGGGGGGCCCACCGAGCTCCTACAATGAGCAGTTCTTC.

V usage is TRBV24-1 and J usage is TRBJ1-3; 7 bases map to TRBD1. The V gene's germline CDR1 is KGHDR and CDR2 SFDVKD. This CDR3 is built from 18 residues. The ends lost 1 base at V and 4 bases at J; junction bases unmatched: 12. The CDR3 loop is CATSDFETGPSGGNTIYF. CDR3 coding DNA: TGTGCCACCAGTGATTTCGAGACAGGGCCCTCGGGGGGAAACACCATATATTTT.

The J gene is TRBJ2-2, the V gene TRBV5-4; D is perhaps TRBD1 (6 bases). V lost 5 bases and J lost 5, with 10 bases in between. Per germline, CDR1 SGHNT and CDR2 YYREEE (reference sequence). The CDR3 length is 13 residues. The CDR3 DNA sequence: TGTGCCAGCAGGGCGCAGGGGACCGGGGAGCTGTTTTTT. It is translated as CASRAQGTGELFF. Complete variable domain (other parts from reference TRBV5-4 and TRBJ2-2): ETGVTQSPTHLIKTRGQQVTLRCSSQSGHNTVSWYQQALGQGPQFIFQYYREEENGRGNFPPRFSGLQFPNYSSELNVNALELDDSALYLCASRAQGTGELFFGEGSRLTVL.

The rearrangement links TRBV19 to TRBJ1-2, with D perhaps TRBD1 (5 bases). Germline CDR1 LNHDA, CDR2 SQIVND (reference sequence). V was pared by 7 bases and J by 4 bases, with 13 bases between. The CDR3 loop spans 13 amino acids. This CDR3 is CASTPGGSYGYTF. In DNA form, the CDR3 reads TGTGCCAGTACCCCCGGGGGGTCCTATGGCTACACCTTC.

The V call is TRBV28, the J call TRBJ1-1, with 7 bases identical to TRBD1. CDR3 length: 14 amino acids. After removal of 6 bases from V and 10 bases from J, the junction contained 14 bases not matched to a gene. Germline assignment: CDR1 MDHEN and CDR2 SYDVKM. CDR3 region: CASSKPQGRSRAFF. In DNA form, the CDR3 reads TGTGCCAGCAGCAAGCCACAGGGGCGGTCCCGAGCTTTCTTT.

CDR3 coding DNA: TGCGCCAGCAGTGAGTCGAGGAACAGGGTAACCTCGGGGCCCCAGCATTTT. It yields the protein CASSESRNRVTSGPQHF. V gene TRBV10-2 combines with J gene TRBJ1-5, with D possibly being TRBD1 (6 bases). Germline lookup yields CDR1 WSHSY and CDR2 SAAADI. Between the trimmed V and J ends, which lost 0 bases and 9 bases, there was a span of 21 bases. The CDR3 runs to 17 residues.

This clone was counted between two and nine times. The chain recombines TRBV28 with TRBJ2-3; the D gene is possibly TRBD2 (5 bases). There are 16 residues in the CDR3. V lost 7 bases and J lost 1, with 18 bases in between. In germline, CDR1 is MDHEN, CDR2 SYDVKM. CDR3 sequence reads: CASIMDSGDRTDTQYF. The CDR3 DNA reads as TGTGCCAGCATCATGGACTCCGGGGATCGCACAGATACGCAGTATTTT.